These 20 T cell receptor beta chains originate from one sample sequenced in a study of T cell responses to AZD1222 COVID-19 vaccine. Generated by immunoSEQ multiplex PCR, the TCRdb table keeps only in-frame clones and is missing some. Here the sample spans about 140,000 clones, roughly 92% being singletons. Sequenced material: peripheral blood, taken on day 0 of AZD1222 vaccination. All receptors derive from an adult in good health.

Concerning this clone itself: Other DNA sequences of this sample code for an identical CDR3. The rearrangement uses TRBV2 and TRBJ2-6; maybe TRBD2 (5 bases). The germline V gene encodes CDR1 SNHLY and CDR2 FYNNEI. The CDR3 length is 15 residues. V was clipped by 2 bases and J by 2 bases, with 7 bases between them. The CDR3 loop reads CASSEIGAGANVLTF. For the CDR3, the DNA is TGTGCCAGCAGTGAAATCGGGGCTGGGGCCAACGTCCTGACTTTC.

The rearrangement links TRBV11-3 to TRBJ2-7; D is ambiguous. V gave up 7 bases and J gave up 3 bases, with 7 bases separating them. The CDR3 length is 11 residues. Germline V gives CDR1 SGHNT, CDR2 YENEEA. CDR3 residues: CASTPNYEQYF. For the CDR3, the DNA is TGTGCCAGCACCCCGAACTACGAGCAGTACTTC.

In this sample, this clone turned up once. The rearrangement joins TRBV7-2 to TRBJ1-2, with D perhaps TRBD1 (5 bases). Trimming took off 5 bases at V and 5 bases at J, with 15 bases between the two ends. Germline lookup yields CDR1 SGHTA and CDR2 FQGNSA. The CDR3 runs to 14 residues. DNA for the CDR3: TGTGCCAGCAGCCCGGGACCCACCTCGTATGGCTACACCTTC. Its translation is CASSPGPTSYGYTF.

This chain uses TRBV20-1 with TRBJ1-1; D gene ambiguous. Per the germline V gene, CDR1 is DFQATT and CDR2 is SNEGSKA (reference sequence). The V and J ends lost 3 bases and 3 bases respectively, with 5 bases between them. The CDR3 is made up of 11 amino acids. This CDR3 is CSARVDTEAFF. CDR3 DNA sequence: TGCAGTGCTAGGGTGGACACTGAAGCTTTCTTT.

This chain links TRBV5-4 with TRBJ2-3, with 7 bases fitting TRBD1. J lost 0 bases, V lost 4 bases, and 5 bases had no gene match. The CDR3 sequence is 15 residues long. Per germline, CDR1 SGHNT and CDR2 YYREEE (reference sequence). CDR3 sequence reads: CASSPGTASTDTQYF. The CDR3, as DNA: TGTGCCAGCAGCCCAGGGACAGCCAGCACAGATACGCAGTATTTT.

The rearrangement uses TRBV15 and TRBJ2-5; no reliable D call. The V and J ends lost 0 bases and 2 bases respectively, with 10 bases between them. Germline CDR1 and CDR2: LNHNV and YYDKDF (reference sequence). The length of the CDR3 is 15 residues. CDR3 sequence reads: CATSRDPGRQETQYF. CDR3 bases: TGTGCCACCAGCAGAGACCCAGGTCGTCAAGAGACCCAGTACTTC. Drawing the rest from reference TRBV15 and TRBJ2-5, the complete variable domain is DAMVIQNPRYQVTQFGKPVTLSCSQTLNHNVMYWYQQKSSQAPKLLFHYYDKDFNNEADTPDNFQSRRPNTSFCFLDIRSPGLGDTAMYLCATSRDPGRQETQYFGPGTRLLVL.

J is TRBJ2-3 and V is TRBV6-1, with D possibly being TRBD2 (6 bases). V was cut by 0 bases and J by 5 bases, with 9 bases left in between. The CDR3 spans 14 residues. Per germline, CDR1 MNHNS and CDR2 SASEGT. CDR3 residues: CASSEAWGGDTQYF. The DNA for the CDR3 is TGTGCCAGCAGTGAAGCCTGGGGAGGAGATACGCAGTATTTT.

The J gene is TRBJ1-4, the V gene TRBV2; D gene ambiguous. There are 12 residues in the CDR3. With 10 bases removed from V and 7 bases from J, the gap between germline ends came to 13 bases. Looked up from germline, CDR1 is SNHLY and CDR2 is FYNNEI. CDR3: CANRQAGEKLFF. CDR3 coding DNA: TGTGCCAACCGCCAGGCGGGTGAAAAACTGTTTTTT.

The V gene is TRBV29-1, the J gene TRBJ2-7; 11 nucleotides match TRBD2. There are 17 residues in the CDR3. V dropped 4 bases and J dropped 0; count of bases not matched to a gene: 11. CDR1 and CDR2 from the germline V gene are SQVTM and ANQGSEA. CDR3 region: CSVGPLAGAFSSYEQYF. CDR3 nucleotides: TGCAGCGTTGGGCCACTAGCGGGGGCCTTTAGCTCCTACGAGCAGTACTTC.

V is TRBV14 and J is TRBJ1-2; TRBD1 matches 8 bases. CDR3 length: 13 residues. Germline assignment: CDR1 SGHDN and CDR2 FVKESK. V dropped 4 bases and J dropped 7; count of bases not matched to a gene: 5. CDR3 in DNA: TGTGCCAGCAGCCCGGGACAGGCTGGTGGCTACACCTTC. It yields the protein CASSPGQAGGYTF.

The chain employs TRBV27 and TRBJ2-7, with TRBD1 matching 9 bases. J lost 8 bases, V lost 6 bases, and 11 bases had no gene match. CDR1 is MNHEY, CDR2 SMNVEV, per germline (reference sequence). This CDR3 has 14 amino acids. The CDR3: CASRTDRGAVKQYF. CDR3 bases: TGTGCCAGCAGAACCGACAGGGGGGCAGTGAAGCAGTACTTC.

The chain joins TRBV6-4 to TRBJ1-5; possibly TRBD1 for D (5 bases). Trimming shortened V by 6 bases and J by 0 bases, and 21 bases separated the two germline ends. The CDR3 has 18 amino acids. CDR1 is MRHNA and CDR2 is SNTAGT in the germline V gene. The CDR3 DNA reads TGTGCCAGCAGAGAGGGGTGGGGGACTAACTATAGCAATCAGCCCCAGCATTTT. Translation gives CASREGWGTNYSNQPQHF.

This chain uses TRBV6-2 or TRBV6-3 with TRBJ1-5; unclear D gene. Trimming took off 5 bases at V and 7 bases at J, with 9 bases between the two ends. The germline CDR1 and CDR2 sequences are MNHEY and SVGEGT. CDR3 length: 12 amino acids. This CDR3 is CASSEVAQPQHF. In DNA form, the CDR3 reads TGTGCCAGCAGTGAGGTGGCCCAGCCCCAGCATTTT.

The CDR3 DNA follows: TGTGCCAGCACCCGCTTGGACGAGCAGTACTTC. It is translated as CASTRLDEQYF. This chain joins TRBV28 and TRBJ2-7, with no clear D. Between the trimmed V and J ends, which lost 7 bases and 5 bases, there was a span of 9 bases. The CDR3 runs 11 residues. Looked up from germline, CDR1 is MDHEN and CDR2 is SYDVKM.

The chain couples TRBV7-9 to TRBJ2-7; D is perhaps TRBD1 (5 bases). Trimming removed 5 bases from V and 3 bases from J, with 17 bases in between. Germline CDR1 is SEHNR and CDR2 is FQNEAQ (reference sequence). This CDR3 is built from 15 residues. The CDR3 protein is CASSPRAAGRYEQYF. CDR3 coding DNA: TGTGCCAGCAGCCCACGGGCGGCAGGGCGCTACGAGCAGTACTTC.

The chain recombines TRBV24-1 with TRBJ2-1; 10 bases are a match to TRBD2. This CDR3 has 14 residues. Germline CDR1 is KGHDR and CDR2 is SFDVKD. J was trimmed by 16 bases and V by 4 bases; bases with no gene match: 12. DNA for the CDR3: TGTGCCACCAGTGACCCAGGACTAGCGGAGGGGTTATTCTTC. Translation gives CATSDPGLAEGLFF.

V and J are TRBV5-1 and TRBJ1-6; D unresolved. CDR1 is SGHRS and CDR2 is YFSETQ in the germline V gene. Trimming took off 2 bases at V and 6 bases at J, with 9 bases between the two ends. CDR3 length: 14 amino acids. Here the CDR3 DNA reads TGCGCCAGCAGCTTACTACAGTCTAATTCACCCCTCCACTTT. It translates to CASSLLQSNSPLHF.

The chain couples TRBV9 to TRBJ1-3; no clear D gene. The CDR3 is 15 residues long. The V and J ends lost 0 bases and 8 bases respectively, with 15 bases between them. Germline values: CDR1 SGDLS, CDR2 YYNGEE. DNA for the CDR3: TGTGCCAGCAGCGTAGAGGGCCCATACGTAGACACCATATATTTT. Its protein is CASSVEGPYVDTIYF.

V and J are TRBV28 and TRBJ1-2, with 11 nucleotides matching TRBD1. Germline V gene sequence: CDR1 MDHEN, CDR2 SYDVKM. The CDR3 totals 18 residues. After removal of 3 bases from V and 7 bases from J, the junction contained 16 bases not matched to a gene. The CDR3 is CASSFIYGTGQGAVGYTF. DNA for the CDR3: TGTGCCAGCAGTTTTATATATGGTACCGGACAGGGGGCGGTTGGCTACACCTTC.

The chain is built from TRBV28 and TRBJ2-6, with D uncertain. In germline, CDR1 is MDHEN, CDR2 SYDVKM. Between the trimmed V and J ends, which lost 1 base and 4 bases, there was a span of 11 bases. CDR3 length: 16 residues. The chain's CDR3 is CASSLSPRSGANVLTF. The CDR3 nucleotides are TGTGCCAGCAGTTTATCCCCAAGGTCAGGGGCCAACGTCCTGACTTTC.